Each of the 9 T cell receptor beta chains below was sequenced from the same sample in a study of T cells after yellow fever vaccination. TCRdb passed the 5' RACE reads through MiXCR, listing each CDR3 protein once. The sample lists approximately 300,000 distinct CDR3 sequences, roughly 9.4% occurring once. The sequenced sample was PBMCs, obtained on the day of the first yellow fever vaccination. The origin of the receptors is a man aged 18 to 29 who received the YFV17D yellow fever vaccine.

This clonotype has a handful of counts. The J gene is TRBJ2-1, the V gene TRBV5-1; possible D gene TRBD2, 6 bases. The germline CDR1 and CDR2 sequences are SGHRS and YFSETQ. CDR3 length equals 18 residues. V lost 2 bases and J lost 0, with 18 bases in between. In DNA, the CDR3 is TGCGCCAGCAGCTTTTTACTGGCCGGGACTCCCTCCTACAATGAGCAGTTCTTC. It is translated as CASSFLLAGTPSYNEQFF.

The genes are TRBV7-2 and TRBJ2-3; tentatively, D is TRBD1 (5 bases). Germline lookup yields CDR1 SGHTA and CDR2 FQGNSA. The CDR3 totals 16 residues. Trimming shortened V by 3 bases and J by 1 base, and 14 bases separated the two germline ends. CDR3 sequence reads: CASSFAATRGTDTQYF. The CDR3 nucleotides are TGTGCCAGCAGCTTTGCGGCGACCAGGGGCACAGATACGCAGTATTTT.

This clonotype was seen many times. The chain is built from TRBV20-1 and TRBJ2-5; D ambiguous. Germline V lookup: CDR1 DFQATT, CDR2 SNEGSKA (reference sequence). The length of the CDR3 is 14 residues. Trimming shortened V by 0 bases and J by 1 base, and 9 bases separated the two germline ends. The CDR3 bases are TGCAGTGCTAGAGAGGGCGCCTCCCAAGAGACCCAGTACTTC. It yields the protein CSAREGASQETQYF.

This clonotype was seen many times. CDR3: CASSGVNTEAFF. CDR3 in DNA: TGCGCCAGCAGTGGGGTGAACACTGAAGCTTTCTTT. The chain combines TRBV5-1 with TRBJ1-1; D is unresolved. Per germline, CDR1 SGHRS and CDR2 YFSETQ. This CDR3 spans 12 amino acids. V dropped 5 bases and J dropped 0 bases, with 5 bases sitting between them. Combining the CDR3 with reference TRBV5-1 and TRBJ1-1 gives the whole variable domain KAGVTQTPRYLIKTRGQQVTLSCSPISGHRSVSWYQQTPGQGLQFLFEYFSETQRNKGNFPGRFSGRQFSNSRSEMNVSTLELGDSALYLCASSGVNTEAFFGQGTRLTVV.

The J gene is TRBJ2-6, the V gene TRBV6-2 or TRBV6-3; no reliable D call. This CDR3 region has 13 residues. Germline values: CDR1 MNHEY, CDR2 SVGEGT. The V and J ends lost 6 bases and 2 bases respectively, with 5 bases between them. CDR3 DNA: TGTGCCAGCAGGAACCCTGGGGCCAACGTCCTGACTTTC. Protein: CASRNPGANVLTF.

J is TRBJ1-2 and V is TRBV5-1; D remains ambiguous. The V end was cut by 0 bases, the J end by 8 bases, with 20 bases between. This CDR3 is built from 16 residues. CDR1 is SGHRS and CDR2 is YFSETQ in the germline V gene. Here the CDR3 reads CASSLGFGGGDGGYTF. For the CDR3, the DNA is TGCGCCAGCAGCTTGGGGTTTGGCGGCGGCGATGGCGGCTACACCTTC.

This clonotype has ten or more counts. The chain uses TRBV4-3 and TRBJ2-1, with TRBD2 matching over 7 bases. CDR1 and CDR2 from the germline V gene are LGHNA and YSLEER. V gave up 4 bases and J gave up 4 bases; unmatched junction bases: 10. This CDR3 is built from 16 residues. The CDR3 DNA reads TGCGCCAGCAGCCGCTACGCCCAGCGGGGTTACAATGAGCAGTTCTTC. This encodes CASSRYAQRGYNEQFF.

Only a few counts were recorded for this clonotype. The rearrangement joins TRBV18 to TRBJ2-3; D is uncertain. The CDR3 contains 13 residues. Germline CDR1 and CDR2: KGHSH and LQKENI. With 3 bases removed from V and 2 bases from J, the gap between germline ends came to 6 bases. CDR3 loop: CASSPFYTDTQYF. CDR3 bases: TGTGCCAGCTCACCCTTCTACACAGATACGCAGTATTTT.

The chain has TRBV12-3 or TRBV12-4 and TRBJ1-1, with D tentatively TRBD1 (6 bases). Deletions cut 1 base from V and 5 bases from J, with 11 bases between. CDR3 length: 14 residues. The CDR3 nucleotides read TGTGCCAGCAGTTTAGGTACAGGGAGGACTGAAGCTTTCTTT. The encoded protein is CASSLGTGRTEAFF.